Included here is one T cell receptor beta chain sequence, with context. The source of the sample is a study of blood T cell repertoires in COVID-19. About the research overall: Acute-phase and convalescent COVID-19 samples originated in the United States, Italy and Spain. T cells, B-cell-depleted T cells, or PBMCs provided the cDNA or gDNA that served as material.

In the original processing: Amplifying reference gene primers gave estimates of nucleated cell counts. Assay: immunoSEQ multiplex PCR; the TCRdb copy retains only in-frame clones and omits some. Clonal size and the V and J genes are those of that table, whereas D and trimming came from the DNA. Among roughly 20,000 clones, about 91% were seen once, and the ten largest hold approximately 7%. Trimming cost V 9 bases and J 3 bases, with 15 bases left between them. Germline assignment: CDR1 MNHEY and CDR2 SMNVEV (reference sequence). The length of the CDR3 is 14 residues. The rearrangement joins TRBV27 to TRBJ2-1; maybe TRBD1 (5 bases). The sequencing sample was made of peripheral blood. This TCR derives from a man aged 65-85 years with active COVID-19. CDR3 coding DNA: TGTGCCAGTTGCAGGGCAGGAGACTACAATGAGCAGTTCTTC. It codes for CASCRAGDYNEQFF.